These 6 T cell receptor beta chains were all obtained from the same sample, sequenced in a study of T cell changes during pregnancy in multiple sclerosis. Sequenced by immunoSEQ multiplex PCR; TCRdb stores in-frame clones only, minus some. The table lists 80,000 to 95,000 clones, about 95% of them singletons, with 1.1% in the top ten. The sample consisted of peripheral blood, taken in the second trimester of pregnancy. The source is a female donor with multiple sclerosis, enrolled in a pregnancy study.

The rearrangement joins TRBV21-1 to TRBJ2-3; the table calls TRBD2, which could not be checked here. TRBV21-1 is described as a pseudogene. The CDR3 has 20 residues. In DNA, the CDR3 is TGTGCCAGCAGCAAAAAATTGACCATGCGGTGCGTGACTAGCACAGATACGCAGTATTTT. As protein: CASSKKLTMRCVTSTDTQYF.

The chain combines TRBV19 with TRBJ2-2; 10 nucleotides align to TRBD1. The V segment lost 7 bases and the J segment 3 bases; nucleotides outside the gene matches: 8. Germline CDR1 LNHDA, CDR2 SQIVND (reference sequence). This CDR3 region has 16 residues. CDR3 in DNA: TGTGCCAGTATAAGCGACAGGGGGCGTCACACCGGGGAGCTGTTTTTT. Amino acid sequence: CASISDRGRHTGELFF.

The chain uses TRBV28 and TRBJ2-3; TRBD1 is a possible D gene (5 bases). The germline V gene has CDR1 MDHEN and CDR2 SYDVKM. V lost 1 base, J lost 4 bases, and 18 bases lay in between. The CDR3 length is 17 residues. As DNA, the CDR3 is TGTGCCAGCAGTTTATATCAGGGCCCTGGTGGCGCAGATACGCAGTATTTT. Amino acids: CASSLYQGPGGADTQYF.

The chain couples TRBV10-2 to TRBJ2-1; D is perhaps TRBD2 (7 bases). Germline-derived CDR1 and CDR2 are WSHSY and SAAADI. Trimming pared 6 bases from V and 7 bases from J, leaving 34 bases between. This CDR3 has 20 residues. For the CDR3, the DNA is TGCGCCAGCAGGGACCTTTTTGTAGGAGGGGGAGGGCAGCATAGAAATGAGCAGTTCTTC. It is translated as CASRDLFVGGGGQHRNEQFF.

V is TRBV5-1 and J is TRBJ2-7; D is perhaps TRBD1 (5 bases). Germline V lookup: CDR1 SGHRS, CDR2 YFSETQ. The CDR3 sequence is 14 residues long. V was shortened by 2 bases and J by 0 bases, with 9 bases between the two germline ends. The CDR3 region is CASSLRRGSYEQYF. The CDR3 coding sequence is TGCGCCAGCAGCTTACGAAGGGGCTCCTACGAGCAGTACTTC.

This clone was recorded only once. The chain is built from TRBV14 and TRBJ1-1; D remains unclear. Germline V gives CDR1 SGHDN, CDR2 FVKESK. V lost 0 bases and J 6 bases, leaving 14 bases between the germline ends. This CDR3 comprises 15 residues. This chain's CDR3 is CASSQDPGSSAEAFF. Here the CDR3 DNA reads TGTGCCAGCAGCCAAGATCCGGGGTCGAGTGCTGAAGCTTTCTTT.